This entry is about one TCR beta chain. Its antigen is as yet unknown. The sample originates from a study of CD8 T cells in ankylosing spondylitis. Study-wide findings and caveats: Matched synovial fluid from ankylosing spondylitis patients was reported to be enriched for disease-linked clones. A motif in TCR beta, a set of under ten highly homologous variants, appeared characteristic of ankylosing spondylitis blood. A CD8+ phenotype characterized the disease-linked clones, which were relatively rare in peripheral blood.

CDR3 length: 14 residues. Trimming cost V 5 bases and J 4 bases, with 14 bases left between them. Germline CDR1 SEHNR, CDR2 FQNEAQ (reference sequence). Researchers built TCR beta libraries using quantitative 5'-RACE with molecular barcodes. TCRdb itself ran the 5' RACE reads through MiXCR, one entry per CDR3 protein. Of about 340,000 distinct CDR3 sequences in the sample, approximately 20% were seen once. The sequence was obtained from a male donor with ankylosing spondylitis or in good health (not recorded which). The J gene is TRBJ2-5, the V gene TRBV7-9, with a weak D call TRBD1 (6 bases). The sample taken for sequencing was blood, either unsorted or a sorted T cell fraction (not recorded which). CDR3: CASSRARGTETQYF. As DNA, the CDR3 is TGTGCCAGCAGCCGGGCCAGGGGTACAGAGACCCAGTACTTC.